The clone carrying this T cell receptor (beta chain) turned up a few times. This specimen belongs to a study of blood T cell repertoires in COVID-19. At the level of the study: Sites in the United States, Italy and Spain provided acute and convalescent COVID-19 samples. In each case, the material was cDNA or gDNA derived from T cells, B-cell-depleted T cells, or PBMCs.

In the source study's methods: Amplification from reference gene primers served as the basis for estimated nucleated cell counts. Assay: immunoSEQ multiplex PCR; the TCRdb copy retains only in-frame clones and omits some. That table gives V, J and clone size, and the DNA gave D and trimming. This sample has about 160,000 clones; roughly 81% occur once, and the top ten carry around 7.6%. This TCR derives from a man in his forties or fifties who had recovered from COVID-19. The sample consisted of peripheral blood.

The CDR3 nucleotides are TGTGCCAGCAGCTTCATCTATGGAAACACCATATATTTT. Translating gives CASSFIYGNTIYF. The genes are TRBV5-6 and TRBJ1-3; D is unresolved. Germline V gene sequence: CDR1 SGHDT, CDR2 YYEEEE. There are 13 residues in the CDR3. V was pared by 2 bases and J by 3 bases, with 6 bases between. Looking up the rest from reference TRBV5-6 and TRBJ1-3 gives the full variable domain: DAGVTQSPTHLIKTRGQQVTLRCSPKSGHDTVSWYQQALGQGPQFIFQYYEEEERQRGNFPDRFSGHQFPNYSSELNVNALLLGDSALYLCASSFIYGNTIYFGEGSWLTVV.